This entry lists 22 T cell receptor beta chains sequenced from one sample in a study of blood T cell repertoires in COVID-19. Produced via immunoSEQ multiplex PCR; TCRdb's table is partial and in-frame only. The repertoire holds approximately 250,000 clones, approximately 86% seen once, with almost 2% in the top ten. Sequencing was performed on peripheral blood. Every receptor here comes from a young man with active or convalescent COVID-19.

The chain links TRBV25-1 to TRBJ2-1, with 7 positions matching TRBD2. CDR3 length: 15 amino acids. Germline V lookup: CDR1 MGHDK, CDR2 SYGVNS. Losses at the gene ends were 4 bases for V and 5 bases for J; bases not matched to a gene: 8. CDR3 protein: CASSGYSGAHNEQFF. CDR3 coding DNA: TGTGCCAGCAGTGGGTACAGCGGGGCACACAATGAGCAGTTCTTC.

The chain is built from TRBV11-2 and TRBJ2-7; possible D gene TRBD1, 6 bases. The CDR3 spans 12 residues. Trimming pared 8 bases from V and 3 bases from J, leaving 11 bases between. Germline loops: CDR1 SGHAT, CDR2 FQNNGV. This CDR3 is CASQGRGYEQYF. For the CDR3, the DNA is TGTGCCAGCCAGGGGAGAGGCTACGAGCAGTACTTC.

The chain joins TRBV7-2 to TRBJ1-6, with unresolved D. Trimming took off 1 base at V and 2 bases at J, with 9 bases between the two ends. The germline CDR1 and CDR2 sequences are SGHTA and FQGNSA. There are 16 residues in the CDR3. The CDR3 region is CASSLGGRAYNSPLHF. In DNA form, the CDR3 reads TGTGCCAGCAGCTTAGGAGGGCGGGCCTATAATTCACCCCTCCACTTT.

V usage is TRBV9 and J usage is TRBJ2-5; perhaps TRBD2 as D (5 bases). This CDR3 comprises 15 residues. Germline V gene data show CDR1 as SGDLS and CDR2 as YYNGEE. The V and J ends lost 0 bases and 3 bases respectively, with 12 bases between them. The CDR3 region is CASSVGPGEKETQYF. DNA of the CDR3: TGTGCCAGCAGCGTAGGCCCCGGGGAAAAAGAGACCCAGTACTTC.

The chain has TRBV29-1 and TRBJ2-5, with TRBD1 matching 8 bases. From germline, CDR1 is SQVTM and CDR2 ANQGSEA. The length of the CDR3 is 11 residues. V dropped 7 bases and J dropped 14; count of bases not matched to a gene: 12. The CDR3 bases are TGCAGCGCCCCCGGACAGGGCCGAGATTACTTC. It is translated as CSAPGQGRDYF. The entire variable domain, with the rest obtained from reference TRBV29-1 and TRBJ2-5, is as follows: SAVISQKPSRDICQRGTSLTIQCQVDSQVTMMFWYRQQPGQSLTLIATANQGSEATYESGFVIDKFPISRPNLTFSTLTVSNMSPEDSSIYLCSAPGQGRDYFGPGTRLLVL.

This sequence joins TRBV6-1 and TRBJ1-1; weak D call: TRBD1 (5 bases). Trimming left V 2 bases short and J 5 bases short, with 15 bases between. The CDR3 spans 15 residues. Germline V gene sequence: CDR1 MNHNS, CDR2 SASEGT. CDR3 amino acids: CASSEPGGARTEAFF. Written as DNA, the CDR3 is TGTGCCAGCAGTGAACCGGGAGGGGCTAGAACTGAAGCTTTCTTT.

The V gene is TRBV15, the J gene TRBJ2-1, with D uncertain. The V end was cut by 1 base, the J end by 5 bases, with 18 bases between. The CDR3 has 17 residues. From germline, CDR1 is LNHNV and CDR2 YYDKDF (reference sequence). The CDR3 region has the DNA TGTGCCACCAGCAGAGTCTTGGCAGCGAGTCTCGACAATGAGCAGTTCTTC. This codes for CATSRVLAASLDNEQFF.

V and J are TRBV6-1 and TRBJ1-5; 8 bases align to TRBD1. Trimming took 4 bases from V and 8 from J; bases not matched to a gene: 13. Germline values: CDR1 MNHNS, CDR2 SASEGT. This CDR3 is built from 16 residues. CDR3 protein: CASSAENQGARKPQHF. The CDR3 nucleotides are TGTGCCAGCAGTGCAGAAAACCAGGGGGCTAGGAAGCCCCAGCATTTT.

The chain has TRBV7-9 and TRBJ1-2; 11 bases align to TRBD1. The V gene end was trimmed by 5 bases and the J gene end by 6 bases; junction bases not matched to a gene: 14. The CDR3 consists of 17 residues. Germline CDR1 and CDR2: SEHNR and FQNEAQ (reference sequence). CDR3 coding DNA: TGTGCCAGCAGCCCCATCTCCACTCGGACAGGGGGCGATGGCTACACCTTC. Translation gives CASSPISTRTGGDGYTF.

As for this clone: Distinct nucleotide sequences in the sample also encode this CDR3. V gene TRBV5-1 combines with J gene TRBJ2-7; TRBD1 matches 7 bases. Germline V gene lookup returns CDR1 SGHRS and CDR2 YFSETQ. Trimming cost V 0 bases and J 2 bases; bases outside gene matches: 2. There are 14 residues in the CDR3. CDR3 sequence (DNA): TGCGCCAGCAGCTTGGGTCAGGGGGCCTACGAGCAGTACTTC. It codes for CASSLGQGAYEQYF.

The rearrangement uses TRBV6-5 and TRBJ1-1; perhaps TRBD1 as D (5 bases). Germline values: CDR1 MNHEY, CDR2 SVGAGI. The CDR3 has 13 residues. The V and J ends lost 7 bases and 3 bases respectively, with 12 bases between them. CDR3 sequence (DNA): TGTGCCAGCAAATCAGGGTTCTACACTGAAGCTTTCTTT. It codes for CASKSGFYTEAFF.

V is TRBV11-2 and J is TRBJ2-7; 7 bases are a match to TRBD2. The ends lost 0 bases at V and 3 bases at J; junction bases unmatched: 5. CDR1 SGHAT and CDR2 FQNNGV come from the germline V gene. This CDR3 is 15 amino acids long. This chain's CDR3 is CASSLDITSVYEQYF. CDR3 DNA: TGTGCCAGCAGCTTAGATATTACTAGCGTCTACGAGCAGTACTTC. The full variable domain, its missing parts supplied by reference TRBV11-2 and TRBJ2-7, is EAGVAQSPRYKIIEKRQSVAFWCNPISGHATLYWYQQILGQGPKLLIQFQNNGVVDDSQLPKDRFSAERLKGVDSTLKIQPAKLEDSAVYLCASSLDITSVYEQYFGPGTRLTVT.

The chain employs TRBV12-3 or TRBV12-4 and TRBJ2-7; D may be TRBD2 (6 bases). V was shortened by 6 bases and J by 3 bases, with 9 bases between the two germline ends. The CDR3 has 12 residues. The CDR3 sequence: CASSPTSYEQYF. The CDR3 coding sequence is TGTGCCAGCAGCCCGACTAGCTACGAGCAGTACTTC.

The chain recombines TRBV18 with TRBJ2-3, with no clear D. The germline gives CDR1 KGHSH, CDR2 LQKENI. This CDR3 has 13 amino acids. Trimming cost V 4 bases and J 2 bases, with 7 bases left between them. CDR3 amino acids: CASSREYTDTQYF. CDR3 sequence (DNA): TGTGCCAGCTCACGAGAGTACACAGATACGCAGTATTTT.

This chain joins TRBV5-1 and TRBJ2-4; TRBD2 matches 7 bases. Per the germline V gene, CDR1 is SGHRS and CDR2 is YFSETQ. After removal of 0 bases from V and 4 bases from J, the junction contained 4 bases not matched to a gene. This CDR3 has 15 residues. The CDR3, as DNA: TGCGCCAGCAGCTTGGGCCGGGGAGGGAAAAACATTCAGTACTTC. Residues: CASSLGRGGKNIQYF.

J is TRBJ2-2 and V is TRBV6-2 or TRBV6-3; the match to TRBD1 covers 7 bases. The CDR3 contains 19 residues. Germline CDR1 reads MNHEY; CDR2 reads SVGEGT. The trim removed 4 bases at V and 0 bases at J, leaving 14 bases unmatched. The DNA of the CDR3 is TGTGCCAGCAGTTCCGGGACAGAAAAACCCCCTCCGAACACCGGGGAGCTGTTTTTT. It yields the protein CASSSGTEKPPPNTGELFF.

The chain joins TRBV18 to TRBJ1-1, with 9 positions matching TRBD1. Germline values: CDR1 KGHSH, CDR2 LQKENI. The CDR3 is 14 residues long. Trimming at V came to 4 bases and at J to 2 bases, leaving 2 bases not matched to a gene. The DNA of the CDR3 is TGTGCCAGCTCACTGGACAGGGGAAACACTGAAGCTTTCTTT. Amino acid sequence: CASSLDRGNTEAFF.

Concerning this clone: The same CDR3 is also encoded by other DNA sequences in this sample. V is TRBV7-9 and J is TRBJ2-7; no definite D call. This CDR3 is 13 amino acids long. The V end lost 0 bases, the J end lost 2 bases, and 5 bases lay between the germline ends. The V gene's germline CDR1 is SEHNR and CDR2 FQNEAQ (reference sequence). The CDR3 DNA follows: TGTGCCAGCAGCTTAGCGGCTGCCTACGAGCAGTACTTC. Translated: CASSLAAAYEQYF.

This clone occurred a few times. The DNA of the CDR3 is TGTGCCAGCAGCCTAGGGACAGGGGGGGATGAGCAGTTCTTC. Amino acids: CASSLGTGGDEQFF. The rearrangement uses TRBV5-8 and TRBJ2-1; TRBD1 agrees at 11 bases. The CDR3 is 14 residues long. Per germline, CDR1 SGHTS and CDR2 YDEGEE. The V segment lost 4 bases and the J segment 8 bases; nucleotides outside the gene matches: 5.

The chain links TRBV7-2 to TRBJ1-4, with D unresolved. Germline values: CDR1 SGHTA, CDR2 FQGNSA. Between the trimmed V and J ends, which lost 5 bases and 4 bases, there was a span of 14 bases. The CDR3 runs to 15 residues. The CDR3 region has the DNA TGTGCCAGCAGCCCTCCGTCGGGGTATAATGAAAAACTGTTTTTT. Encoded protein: CASSPPSGYNEKLFF.

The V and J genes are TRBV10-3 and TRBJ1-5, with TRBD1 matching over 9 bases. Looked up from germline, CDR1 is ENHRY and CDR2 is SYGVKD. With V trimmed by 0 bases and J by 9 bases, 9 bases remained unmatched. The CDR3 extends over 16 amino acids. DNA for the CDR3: TGTGCCATCAGTGAGTCTGGACAGGGGTCCACTGGGCCCCAGCATTTT. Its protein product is CAISESGQGSTGPQHF.

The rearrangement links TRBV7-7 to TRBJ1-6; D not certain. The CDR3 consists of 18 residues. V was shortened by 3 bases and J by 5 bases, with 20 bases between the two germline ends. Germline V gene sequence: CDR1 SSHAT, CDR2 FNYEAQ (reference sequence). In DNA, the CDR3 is TGTGCCAGCAGCTTCCCTGTCAGCTCACAGAGACATAATTCACCCCTCCACTTT. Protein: CASSFPVSSQRHNSPLHF.